The rows below give T cell receptor beta chains drawn from one sample of a study of graft-versus-host responses after intestinal transplantation. Only in-frame clones appear in the TCRdb table, and some are missing; sequencing was by immunoSEQ multiplex PCR. The table lists over 120,000 clones, about 93% of them singletons. No cognate antigen is known for these TCRs. Sample: unstimulated CD4+ T cells sorted from spleen or lymph node cells, taken before intestinal transplant. Source of these receptors: a human donor who received an intestinal transplant. Both conserved end residues are part of each CDR3. The D gene is left open where the match is weak. Size is omitted from some rows. Given values are once, few, many or a class for expanded clones.

TGTGCCAGCAGGACGGACAGGGGAGACACCTACGAGCAGTACTTC,CASRTDRGDTYEQYF,TRBV6-1,15,TRBJ2-7,TRBD1,NA
TGTGCCTGGACAGGGGGGCCAGTTAGCACAGATACGCAGTATTTT,CAWTGGPVSTDTQYF,TRBV30,15,TRBJ2-3,NA,NA
TGTGCCAGCAGTTTACAGGTCACCTACGAGCAGTACTTC,CASSLQVTYEQYF,TRBV28,13,TRBJ2-7,NA,once
TGCGCCAGCAGCCAAGGACCCGGGACAGGAGGAGAGCAGTACTTC,CASSQGPGTGGEQYF,TRBV4-1,15,TRBJ2-7,TRBD1,NA
TGTGCCAGCAGCGTAGTAGACTCTGGGGCCAACGTCCTGACTTTC,CASSVVDSGANVLTF,TRBV9,15,TRBJ2-6,NA,NA
TGTGCCAGCAATACGGACGTAAACAATGAGCAGTTCTTC,CASNTDVNNEQFF,TRBV2,13,TRBJ2-1,NA,NA
TGTGCCAGCAGCTTGGCTAGAGGGGTCCAAGAGACCCAGTACTTC,CASSLARGVQETQYF,TRBV7-8,15,TRBJ2-5,NA,NA
TGTGCCAGCAGCGGACAGGCAGAGTATAGAAACACCATATATTTT,CASSGQAEYRNTIYF,TRBV9,15,TRBJ1-3,NA,NA
TGTGCCAGTAGTTCGGGGGAATCCTACGAGCAGTACTTC,CASSSGESYEQYF,TRBV19,13,TRBJ2-7,NA,NA
TGTGCCAGCAGGGGGACTAGCGGGAGGTATGGGGAGCTGTTTTTT,CASRGTSGRYGELFF,TRBV2,15,TRBJ2-2,TRBD2,NA
TGTGCCAGCAGCGCCATGCTGGGAGGCACAGATACGCAGTATTTT,CASSAMLGGTDTQYF,TRBV7-6,15,TRBJ2-3,NA,once
TGTGCCAGCATGGGACAGGGCGGTAACACTGAAGCTTTCTTT,CASMGQGGNTEAFF,TRBV28,14,TRBJ1-1,TRBD1,NA
TGCAGCGTTGAAAAGGACCCTGGAAACACCATATATTTT,CSVEKDPGNTIYF,TRBV29-1,13,TRBJ1-3,NA,NA
TGTGCCAGCAGCCGAGAGGAGAACACTGAAGCTTTCTTT,CASSREENTEAFF,TRBV27,13,TRBJ1-1,NA,NA
TGTGCCAGCAGCCTCAGGGGTCCTAGCACAGATACGCAGTATTTT,CASSLRGPSTDTQYF,TRBV25-1,15,TRBJ2-3,NA,NA
TGTGCCAGCAGTTTATTGGGAGGGCCGATCCAAGAGACCCAGTACTTC,CASSLLGGPIQETQYF,TRBV28,16,TRBJ2-5,TRBD2,once
TGTGCCAGCAGCTCATGGGGACTAGCGGGACCGAACACCGGGGAGCTGTTTTTT,CASSSWGLAGPNTGELFF,TRBV7-2,18,TRBJ2-2,TRBD2,NA
TGTGCCAGTAGTATTGCAGATACGCAGTATTTT,CASSIADTQYF,TRBV19,11,TRBJ2-3,NA,NA
TGCGCCAGCAGCTATGATACGGAATCCTACGAGCAGTACTTC,CASSYDTESYEQYF,TRBV5-1,14,TRBJ2-7,NA,NA
TGCGCCAGCAGCCCCGGACAGGGATCGGGCAATCAGCCCCAGCATTTT,CASSPGQGSGNQPQHF,TRBV4-1,16,TRBJ1-5,TRBD1,NA
TGTGCCATCCAGGGCATGGGGACCTACGAGCAGTACTTC,CAIQGMGTYEQYF,TRBV10-3,13,TRBJ2-7,NA,NA
TGTGCCATCAGTGAGACCTTCGGACCCGAGCAGTACTTC,CAISETFGPEQYF,TRBV10-3,13,TRBJ2-7,NA,NA
TGTGCCACCGGACTAGCGGTCCCAAATGAGCAGTTCTTC,CATGLAVPNEQFF,TRBV2,13,TRBJ2-1,TRBD2,NA
TGTGCCAGCAGAGAGGGTTTTGGCACAGATACGCAGTATTTT,CASREGFGTDTQYF,TRBV28,14,TRBJ2-3,NA,NA
TGTGCCAGCAGCTTAATCCAGGGGTACGAGCAGTACTTC,CASSLIQGYEQYF,TRBV7-3,13,TRBJ2-7,NA,NA
TGTGCCAGCCAACACGGACAGGGGGCGTTAGAGACCCAGTACTTC,CASQHGQGALETQYF,TRBV6-5,15,TRBJ2-5,TRBD1,NA
TGTGCCAGCAGTGAATTCGGACAGGGGGATCAGCCCCAGCATTTT,CASSEFGQGDQPQHF,TRBV25-1,15,TRBJ1-5,TRBD1,NA
TGTGCCAGCAGCCTAGGGACAGGCCGTAATGAAAAACTGTTTTTT,CASSLGTGRNEKLFF,TRBV7-2,15,TRBJ1-4,TRBD1,NA
TGTGCCAGCAGCTTAGGAACTAGCGGGAGGGCCCTCCCATTCTACGAGCAGTACTTC,CASSLGTSGRALPFYEQYF,TRBV11-2,19,TRBJ2-7,TRBD2,NA
TGTGCCAGCGCTTCTCCCGGCGAAAAACTGTTTTTT,CASASPGEKLFF,TRBV6-5,12,TRBJ1-4,NA,NA
TGTGCCAGCAGCCCCTCAGGAGGTTCCCGAGGTGGGGTTGAAAAACTGTTTTTT,CASSPSGGSRGGVEKLFF,TRBV5-4,18,TRBJ1-4,NA,NA
TGTGCCTGGAGTCCCGGCCAGGGAGGCTACACCTTC,CAWSPGQGGYTF,TRBV30,12,TRBJ1-2,NA,NA
TGTGCCAGTAGTATTGGAACGGATCGCGGCTATGGCTACACCTTC,CASSIGTDRGYGYTF,TRBV19,15,TRBJ1-2,NA,NA
TGTGCCAGCAGTCCTCCCCCCCCGGCCAAAAACATTCAGTACTTC,CASSPPPPAKNIQYF,TRBV28,15,TRBJ2-4,NA,NA
TGTGCCAGCTCACCACCGGGGGGAAAGGGTGAAAAACTGTTTTTT,CASSPPGGKGEKLFF,TRBV18,15,TRBJ1-4,NA,NA
TGTGCCAGCACCACTACGGGGGCGGCTGAAACTTTCTTT,CASTTTGAAETFF,TRBV7-9,13,TRBJ1-1,NA,NA
TGTGCCAGCAGCTTAGATGATGGCTACGAGCAGTACTTC,CASSLDDGYEQYF,TRBV11-3,13,TRBJ2-7,NA,NA
TGTGCCAGCAGCTACCGGGACAATAATTCACCCCTCCACTTT,CASSYRDNNSPLHF,TRBV9,14,TRBJ1-6,NA,NA
TGTGCCAGCAGATTGATCGGCTCTGGAAACACCATATATTTT,CASRLIGSGNTIYF,TRBV7-2,14,TRBJ1-3,NA,NA
TGTGCCTGGAAGGGTAGAGGGTCCTACGAGCAGTACTTC,CAWKGRGSYEQYF,TRBV30,13,TRBJ2-7,NA,NA
TGTGCCAGCTCCTTCCCCGGGCAAGACGAGCAGTACTTC,CASSFPGQDEQYF,TRBV18,13,TRBJ2-7,NA,once
TGCGCCAGCAGCTTAAGAAGCGGAGCCAACACCGGGGAGCTGTTTTTT,CASSLRSGANTGELFF,TRBV5-1,16,TRBJ2-2,NA,NA
TGTGCCAGCTCACCGCTGACAGGGGACACCTACGAGCAGTACTTC,CASSPLTGDTYEQYF,TRBV18,15,TRBJ2-7,TRBD1,once
TGTGCCAGCAGCGTATCTTACAACCGGGACAACACTGAAGCTTTCTTT,CASSVSYNRDNTEAFF,TRBV9,16,TRBJ1-1,NA,NA
TGTGCCAGTAGTATCAGGGGTGCCACCTACGAGCAGTACTTC,CASSIRGATYEQYF,TRBV19,14,TRBJ2-7,NA,NA
TGCGCCAGCAGCTTGGAAGTCCGGTCCTCTGGAAACACCATATATTTT,CASSLEVRSSGNTIYF,TRBV5-1,16,TRBJ1-3,NA,NA
TGTGCCAGCTCACCTTTGAGGGGCGAAAAACTGTTTTTT,CASSPLRGEKLFF,TRBV18,13,TRBJ1-4,NA,NA
TGTGCCAGCAGCCCACTTGGGGGGGCGAGGGAGACCCAGTACTTC,CASSPLGGARETQYF,TRBV7-2,15,TRBJ2-5,NA,NA
TGTGCCAGCAGCTTAGGTTTAGGACTAGCGGGAGCAGATACGCAGTATTTT,CASSLGLGLAGADTQYF,TRBV11-2,17,TRBJ2-3,TRBD2,NA
TGTGCCAGCAGTTTTTCCGGGACTAGCGGGACAGATACGCAGTATTTT,CASSFSGTSGTDTQYF,TRBV27,16,TRBJ2-3,TRBD2,NA
TGTGCCACTACTAGCGGGATTCACAATGAGCAGTTCTTC,CATTSGIHNEQFF,TRBV28,13,TRBJ2-1,TRBD2,NA
TGCGCCAGCAGCCAAGATATGGCGCCTGATACGCAGTATTTT,CASSQDMAPDTQYF,TRBV4-3,14,TRBJ2-3,NA,NA